The sequence of this T cell receptor (beta chain) was determined in a study of blood T cells in healthy people across ages (dated by TCRdb to between 2014 and 2016). For context, the study as a whole: In model experiments, template switching captured roughly one uniquely barcoded TCR beta cDNA molecule for every two T cells. The study measured age-related changes in TCR beta repertoire diversity using deep sequencing normalized with unique cDNA molecular identifiers. Donors were grouped into four age groups: young (average roughly 15 years), middle-aged (about 38), aged (around 62) and long-lived (just over 80). To avoid experimental bias, donors of different ages were randomly spread across the sequencing lanes. For two donors (one aged 18 to 29 and one aged 80 or older), the study analyzed two additional independent replicas of 1 million unique cDNA reads from the same blood draw.

Donors were around 37 systemically healthy Caucasian individuals from Russia aged 6 to 90 years. Each donor gave roughly 11 milliliters of peripheral blood, drawn into EDTA-treated Vacutainer tubes. Ficoll-Paque density-gradient centrifugation was used to isolate PBMCs, with at least 7 million obtained per sample. Trizol reagent was used to extract total RNA from PBMCs, with at least 5 micrograms per sample. For every donor, flow cytometry on a PBMC aliquot measured the percentage of naive CD45RAhigh/CD27high T cells. This clonotype was counted a single time. Its antigen specificity is not known. Base qualities are not recorded, but no much larger clone differs from it by a single base. Trimming leaves V shorter by 5 bases and J shorter by 4 bases, with the junction holding 7 bases beyond the gene matches. The CDR3, cysteine through phenylalanine, is 14 amino acids long. Only the CDR3 region is kept as DNA, spanning 42 bases read in frame from base 1. CDR1 SEHNR and CDR2 FQNEAQ are derived from the germline V gene (reference sequence).

Libraries were built with 5' RACE. Sequencing took place on an Illumina HiSeq 2500. A second about 7 to 12 cycle PCR used a sample-barcoded 5' primer and a J-beta primer mix. Each TCR beta cDNA molecule received a unique molecular identifier from a template-switch 5' adaptor carrying 12 random nucleotides. Each sample yielded at least 3 million CDR3-containing paired-end reads. All of the RNA was converted into first-strand cDNA using the Mint cDNA synthesis kit, with a TRBC-specific oligonucleotide serving as the primer. Following uracil-DNA glycosylase treatment, a first 18-cycle PCR with universal primers M1SS and BC2_uni_R was performed on all cDNA. Processing in the source paper ran as follows. For normalization, 1 million high-quality reads, each with a distinct molecular identifier, were randomly selected from each sample. Reads with shared molecular identifiers were discarded instead of being binned into consensus sequences. CDR3 identification, clonotype clustering and error correction used MiTCR with a Q25 quality threshold and the strictest error-elimination algorithm. Lower-bound total TCR beta diversity was estimated with a nonparametric unseen species model using Euler transformation. In TCRdb, the public reads were trimmed at Q25 with fastp and aligned with MiXCR, with productive beta chains retained. Each record represents a unique CDR3 protein, reported with the most common genes and DNA among its rows. What appears here as the V and J calls and clone size reflects TCRdb's work, not the paper's. In this sample the table shows approximately 800,000 distinct CDR3 sequences, over 45% of which occur a single time. Together, the top ten hold 22% of the sample.

Points the paper makes about the study in general: Because donor CMV infection status was unknown, age-related changes in expanded clonotypes were potentially confounded. Observed TCR beta diversity per million T cells fell roughly linearly with age, and a significant reduction was already apparent by age roughly 40. A strong correlation was found between observed TCR beta diversity and the percentage of naive T cells measured by flow cytometry. Estimates of total diversity from one million sequenced T cells were regarded as lower bounds and underestimates. Bulk unsorted PBMC profiling prevented conclusive comparison of naive and antigen-experienced compartments. The long-lived group showed more naive CD4+ T cells, fewer expanded clones and increased TCR diversity than the aged group, suggesting age selection.

The sample consisted of blood. Recombination connected TRBV7-9 to TRBJ1-2, and 7 junctional nucleotides match TRBD1. This clonotype was obtained from a man younger than 45 in good health. This receptor carries the CDR3 CASSPEGAVYGYTF. The DNA is as follows: TGTGCCAGCAGCCCCGAGGGGGCTGTCTATGGCTACACCTTC.